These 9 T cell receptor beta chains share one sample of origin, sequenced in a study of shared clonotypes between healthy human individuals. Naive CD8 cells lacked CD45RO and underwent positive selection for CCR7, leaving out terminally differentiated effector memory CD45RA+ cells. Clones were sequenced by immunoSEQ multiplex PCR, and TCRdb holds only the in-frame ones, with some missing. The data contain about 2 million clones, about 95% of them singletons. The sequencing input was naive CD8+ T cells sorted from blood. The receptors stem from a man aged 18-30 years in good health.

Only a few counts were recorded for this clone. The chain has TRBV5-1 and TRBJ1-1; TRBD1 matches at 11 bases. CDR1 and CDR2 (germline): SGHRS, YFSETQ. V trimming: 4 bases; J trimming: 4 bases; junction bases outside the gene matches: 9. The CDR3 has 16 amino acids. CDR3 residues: CASSITGTGGRTEAFF. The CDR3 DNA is TGCGCCAGCAGCATTACCGGGACAGGGGGTCGCACTGAAGCTTTCTTT.

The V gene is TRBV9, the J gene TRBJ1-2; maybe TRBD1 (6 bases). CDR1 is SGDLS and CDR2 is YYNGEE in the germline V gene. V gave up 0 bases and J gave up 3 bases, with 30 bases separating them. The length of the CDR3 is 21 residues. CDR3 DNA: TGTGCCAGCAGCGTAGCTTCGAGTAGGACATCGGGGGCTAGGACGGACTATGGCTACACCTTC. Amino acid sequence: CASSVASSRTSGARTDYGYTF.

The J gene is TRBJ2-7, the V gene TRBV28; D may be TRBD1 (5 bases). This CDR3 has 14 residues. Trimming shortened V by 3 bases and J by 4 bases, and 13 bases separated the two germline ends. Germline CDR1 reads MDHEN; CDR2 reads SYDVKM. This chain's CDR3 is CASSFAGLDYEQYF. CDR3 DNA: TGTGCCAGCAGTTTTGCAGGGTTGGATTACGAGCAGTACTTC. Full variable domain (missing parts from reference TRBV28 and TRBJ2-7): DVKVTQSSRYLVKRTGEKVFLECVQDMDHENMFWYRQDPGLGLRLIYFSYDVKMKEKGDIPEGYSVSREKKERFSLILESASTNQTSMYLCASSFAGLDYEQYFGPGTRLTVT.

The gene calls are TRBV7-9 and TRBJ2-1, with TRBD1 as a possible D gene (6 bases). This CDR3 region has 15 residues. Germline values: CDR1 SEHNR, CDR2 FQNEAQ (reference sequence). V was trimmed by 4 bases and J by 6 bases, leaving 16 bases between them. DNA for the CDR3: TGTGCCAGCAGCTGGAGCAGGGGATGGGGCAATGAGCAGTTCTTC. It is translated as CASSWSRGWGNEQFF.

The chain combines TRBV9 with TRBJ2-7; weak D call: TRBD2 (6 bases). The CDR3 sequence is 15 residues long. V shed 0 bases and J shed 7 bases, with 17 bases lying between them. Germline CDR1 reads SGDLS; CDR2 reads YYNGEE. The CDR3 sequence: CASSVAGTSTIEQYF. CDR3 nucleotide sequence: TGTGCCAGCAGCGTAGCAGGGACTTCGACGATTGAGCAGTACTTC.

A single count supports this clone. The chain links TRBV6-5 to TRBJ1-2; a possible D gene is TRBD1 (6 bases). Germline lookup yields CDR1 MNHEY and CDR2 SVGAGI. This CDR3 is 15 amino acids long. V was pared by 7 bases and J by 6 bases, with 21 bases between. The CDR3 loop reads CASTPYLGGEDGYTF. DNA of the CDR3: TGTGCCAGCACCCCCTACTTGGGGGGCGAGGATGGCTACACCTTC.

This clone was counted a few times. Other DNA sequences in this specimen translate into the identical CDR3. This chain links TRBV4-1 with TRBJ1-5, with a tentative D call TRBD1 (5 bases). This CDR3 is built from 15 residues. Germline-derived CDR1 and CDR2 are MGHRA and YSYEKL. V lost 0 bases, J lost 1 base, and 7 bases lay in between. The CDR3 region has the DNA TGCGCCAGCAGCCAAGATCGGGGGAGCAATCAGCCCCAGCATTTT. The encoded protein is CASSQDRGSNQPQHF.

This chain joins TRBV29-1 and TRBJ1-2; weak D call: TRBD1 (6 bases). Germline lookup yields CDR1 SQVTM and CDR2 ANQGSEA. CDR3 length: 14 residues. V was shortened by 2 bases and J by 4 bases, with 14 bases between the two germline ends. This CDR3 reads CSVEISGGSYGYTF. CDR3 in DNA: TGCAGCGTTGAAATTTCGGGGGGCAGCTATGGCTACACCTTC.

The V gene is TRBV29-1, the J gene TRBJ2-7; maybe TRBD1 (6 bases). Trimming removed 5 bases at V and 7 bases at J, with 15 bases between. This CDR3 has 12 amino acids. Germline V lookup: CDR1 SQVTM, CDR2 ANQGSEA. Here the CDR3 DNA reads TGCAGCGTTTTAGGGGGAGAGCTGGAGCAGTACTTC. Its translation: CSVLGGELEQYF.